Following are 11 T cell receptor beta chains from one sample sequenced in a study of regulatory T cells in long-lasting Graves disease. In building TCR beta libraries, iRepertoire HTBI primers were used together with Arm-PCR of CDR3 regions. MiXCR, applied by TCRdb to the multiplex PCR reads, yields one record per CDR3 protein. The repertoire holds 400,000 or so distinct CDR3 sequences, with less than 25% as singletons. The time point: persistent/refractory GD, antithyroid drugs over 5 years with positive TRAb. The TCR library used RNA extracted from PBMCs. Source: peripheral blood mononuclear cells (PBMCs), taken when the disease was refractory, from a patient treated with antithyroid drugs. The origin of the receptors is a female donor with Graves disease.

In its sample, this clonotype was seen many times. The V call is TRBV15, the J call TRBJ1-4, with unresolved D. CDR3 length equals 15 residues. With 0 bases removed from V and 0 bases from J, the gap between germline ends came to 5 bases. Germline CDR1 is LNHNV and CDR2 is YYDKDF (reference sequence). The CDR3 DNA is TGTGCCACCAGCAGAGAAACAGCAACTAATGAAAAACTGTTTTTT. It is translated as CATSRETATNEKLFF.

This clonotype was found many times. The rearrangement joins TRBV6-1 to TRBJ2-5; the D gene is possibly TRBD1 (6 bases). The CDR3 is 16 amino acids. Germline V gene lookup returns CDR1 MNHNS and CDR2 SASEGT. The V gene lost 5 bases and the J gene lost 3 bases, with 19 bases spanning the gap. CDR3 region: CASSPPDRNFKETQYF. In DNA, the CDR3 is TGTGCCAGCAGTCCCCCCGACAGGAACTTTAAAGAGACCCAGTACTTC.

This chain connects TRBV20-1 to TRBJ1-4, with 8 bases that match TRBD1. With 5 bases clipped from V and 2 bases from J, the junction kept 4 bases outside the gene matches. Germline lookup yields CDR1 DFQATT and CDR2 SNEGSKA (reference sequence). CDR3 length equals 14 residues. CDR3 DNA: TGCAGTGCTTCCCGACAGGGGACTAATGAAAAACTGTTTTTT. It specifies CSASRQGTNEKLFF.

This clonotype was recorded a few times. The rearrangement links TRBV6-1 to TRBJ1-2; weak D call: TRBD1 (6 bases). Per germline, CDR1 MNHNS and CDR2 SASEGT. Trimming took 6 bases from V and 1 from J, leaving 12 bases between them. The CDR3 covers 14 residues. The CDR3 region has the DNA TGTGCCAGCAGCAACGGACAGATTAACTATGGCTACACCTTC. This codes for CASSNGQINYGYTF.

The sample holds a few counts of this clonotype. The chain links TRBV20-1 to TRBJ2-7; D gene ambiguous. The V and J ends lost 3 bases and 0 bases respectively, with 15 bases between them. CDR1 and CDR2 from the germline V gene are DFQATT and SNEGSKA (reference sequence). The CDR3 loop spans 15 amino acids. The CDR3 sequence: CSARAWRESSYEQYF. The CDR3, as DNA: TGCAGTGCTAGGGCGTGGCGCGAAAGCTCCTACGAGCAGTACTTC.

The sample holds a few counts of this clonotype. The DNA for the CDR3 is TGCAGTGCCAGACCTAATAAGGCAGGGGTTATCTACGAGCAGTACTTC. Translated: CSARPNKAGVIYEQYF. The chain carries TRBV20-1 and TRBJ2-7; tentatively, D is TRBD1 (6 bases). Germline V gives CDR1 DFQATT, CDR2 SNEGSKA (reference sequence). This CDR3 is 16 amino acids long. V gave up 6 bases and J gave up 3 bases, with 24 bases separating them.

This clonotype was counted only a few times. This chain joins TRBV7-6 and TRBJ2-6, with TRBD1 as a possible D gene (7 bases). In germline, CDR1 is SGHVS, CDR2 FNYEAQ. Trimming removed 3 bases at V and 0 bases at J, with 15 bases between. CDR3 length equals 18 residues. The CDR3 DNA reads TGTGCCAGCAGCTTGTCGACAGGGACTCACTCTGGGGCCAACGTCCTGACTTTC. Protein product: CASSLSTGTHSGANVLTF.

This clonotype has at least ten counts. The chain couples TRBV12-3 or TRBV12-4 to TRBJ1-5; maybe TRBD1 (5 bases). Trimming cost V 0 bases and J 4 bases, with 10 bases left between them. The CDR3 length is 15 residues. Written as DNA, the CDR3 is TGTGCCAGCAGTTTAGCAGGGGTGATGAATCAGCCCCAGCATTTT. Its protein is CASSLAGVMNQPQHF.

This clonotype has ten or more counts. The genes are TRBV28 and TRBJ1-5, with D possibly being TRBD1 (5 bases). CDR1 is MDHEN, CDR2 SYDVKM, per germline. CDR3 size: 17 residues. V was cut by 3 bases and J by 4 bases, with 19 bases left in between. The CDR3 DNA reads as TGTGCCAGCAGTTTTTCAGGGTCCCCAAGACCAAATCAGCCCCAGCATTTT. Protein sequence: CASSFSGSPRPNQPQHF.

This chain joins TRBV7-2 and TRBJ2-2; maybe TRBD2 (6 bases). CDR3 size: 16 residues. V was cut by 5 bases and J by 0 bases, with 13 bases left in between. The germline V gene encodes CDR1 SGHTA and CDR2 FQGNSA. DNA for the CDR3: TGTGCCAGCAGCCATCTAGCGTTCGCGAACACCGGGGAGCTGTTTTTT. The encoded protein is CASSHLAFANTGELFF.

This rearrangement joins TRBV3-1 to TRBJ2-5, with 11 bases matching TRBD1. Losses at the gene ends were 6 bases for V and 7 bases for J; bases not matched to a gene: 13. This CDR3 is 16 amino acids long. The germline CDR1 and CDR2 sequences are LGHDT and YNNKEL (reference sequence). DNA of the CDR3: TGTGCCAGCAGTCAACCCTGGACAGGGGGCTCAGGGACCCAGTACTTC. It codes for CASSQPWTGGSGTQYF.